One sample yielded the 8 T cell receptor beta chains listed below, sequenced in a study of Ad26.COV2.S vaccination and SARS-CoV-2 variants. Sequenced by immunoSEQ multiplex PCR; TCRdb stores in-frame clones only, minus some. The sample includes 250,000 or so clones, around 88% of them seen just once. As for treatment: over 15 received Ad26.COV2.S at low or high dose, single or two shots; 5 received placebo; per-sample allocation not given. Sampling happened 63 days after the first vaccine or placebo injection. The sequencing here drew on peripheral blood, taken in a trial of Ad26.COV2.S vaccine versus placebo. The receptors come from a person aged 18-65 years who received the Ad26.COV2.S COVID-19 vaccine or a placebo.

The chain links TRBV6-2 or TRBV6-3 to TRBJ2-7; 9 bases line up with TRBD2. This CDR3 region has 16 residues. The germline CDR1 and CDR2 sequences are MNHEY and SVGEGT. V was pared by 2 bases and J by 2 bases, with 7 bases of the junction left unmatched. The CDR3 region has the DNA TGTGCCAGCAGTTACGGAGGCTCTAGCGGGACCTACGAGCAGTACGTC. Residues: CASSYGGSSGTYEQYV.

V gene TRBV5-5 combines with J gene TRBJ1-3, with D tentatively TRBD1 (6 bases). The V gene lost 0 bases and the J gene lost 0 bases, with 10 bases spanning the gap. The CDR3 is 16 residues long. Per the germline V gene, CDR1 is SGHKS and CDR2 is YYEKEE (reference sequence). CDR3 amino acids: CASSLDRAGSGNTIYF. The DNA for the CDR3 is TGTGCCAGCAGCTTGGACAGGGCCGGCTCTGGAAACACCATATATTTT.

Many counts were recorded for this clone. The rearrangement links TRBV6-2 or TRBV6-3 to TRBJ1-2; 8 positions match TRBD1. Trimming at V came to 6 bases and at J to 4 bases, leaving 7 bases not matched to a gene. Germline loops: CDR1 MNHEY, CDR2 SVGEGT. The CDR3 covers 14 residues. The CDR3 spells CASSDRGLFYGYTF. The CDR3 DNA reads TGTGCCAGCAGCGACAGGGGACTCTTCTATGGCTACACCTTC.

The V and J genes are TRBV19 and TRBJ1-1, with D possibly being TRBD1 (5 bases). V was cut by 7 bases and J by 5 bases, with 20 bases left in between. CDR3 length: 15 amino acids. CDR1 and CDR2 (germline): LNHDA, SQIVND (reference sequence). This chain's CDR3 is CASIGRPGLVTEAFF. CDR3 nucleotide sequence: TGTGCCAGTATAGGTCGTCCAGGGCTTGTGACTGAAGCTTTCTTT.

The chain recombines TRBV5-4 with TRBJ1-2; 8 nucleotides line up with TRBD1. CDR1 is SGHNT, CDR2 YYREEE, per germline (reference sequence). This CDR3 comprises 18 residues. The junction had 15 bases not matched to a gene; V was cut back by 4 bases and J by 1 base. The CDR3 DNA is TGTGCCAGCAGCCCAGGGACAGGAGAGCTCCATGTTAACTATGGCTACACCTTC. Translation: CASSPGTGELHVNYGYTF.

This clone appeared a single time. The chain has TRBV12-5 and TRBJ2-5, with 8 bases aligning to TRBD1. V dropped 9 bases and J dropped 5; count of bases not matched to a gene: 8. Germline V gene data show CDR1 as LGHNT and CDR2 as FRNRAP. This CDR3 is 13 amino acids long. In nucleotides, the CDR3 is TGTGCTAGCGGACAGGGTTCGGAGGAGACCCAGTACTTC. Residues: CASGQGSEETQYF.

The rearrangement links TRBV7-2 to TRBJ1-1, with D possibly matching TRBD1 (6 bases). CDR1 is SGHTA, CDR2 FQGNSA, per germline. V lost 5 bases and J lost 0, with 13 bases in between. This CDR3 is built from 15 residues. This CDR3 is CASSPTGFMNTEAFF. In DNA, the CDR3 is TGTGCCAGCAGCCCCACAGGGTTCATGAACACTGAAGCTTTCTTT.

V is TRBV6-1 and J is TRBJ1-5, with a possible D match to TRBD1 (6 bases). Trimming pared 3 bases from V and 7 bases from J, leaving 13 bases between. Per the germline V gene, CDR1 is MNHNS and CDR2 is SASEGT. This CDR3 contains 14 residues. In DNA form, the CDR3 reads TGTGCCAGCAGTGAGTCAGGGGCCAGACAGCCCCAGCATTTT. Translating gives CASSESGARQPQHF.